The 19 T cell receptor beta chains below come from one sample, sequenced in a study of T-cell reconstitution after alpha-beta-depleted transplantation in children. As it was prepared, the TCRbeta library received unique molecular identifiers. TCRdb re-called the PCR reads through MiXCR, storing one row per CDR3 protein. The sample carries approximately 220,000 distinct CDR3 sequences, around a sixth recorded once. The sequenced sample was PBMCs, mostly from graft donor cells, obtained 360 days after TCRalphabeta/CD19-depleted stem cell transplant. All receptors come from a male patient aged 2-15 years who had a stem cell transplant for acute lymphoblastic leukemia, so the T cells may come from the graft donor.

J is TRBJ2-1 and V is TRBV11-2, with TRBD1 matching 8 bases. CDR1 and CDR2 (germline): SGHAT, FQNNGV. The CDR3 spans 15 residues. The J segment lost 8 bases and the V segment lost 5 bases, leaving 11 bases of the junction unmatched. The CDR3 spells CASSLRTGQRDEQFF. CDR3 nucleotide sequence: TGTGCCAGCAGCCTTCGGACAGGGCAGAGGGATGAGCAGTTCTTC.

This clonotype has more than one count but fewer than ten. The chain links TRBV4-3 to TRBJ2-3; D possibly corresponds to TRBD2 (5 bases). CDR3 length: 14 residues. Germline V gives CDR1 LGHNA, CDR2 YSLEER. Trimming stripped 4 bases from V and 4 bases from J, with 12 bases between. CDR3 loop: CASSRPGNSDTQYF. In nucleotides, the CDR3 is TGCGCCAGCAGCCGTCCGGGGAACTCAGATACGCAGTATTTT.

The V call is TRBV20-1, the J call TRBJ1-2, with D perhaps TRBD1 (5 bases). Germline loops: CDR1 DFQATT, CDR2 SNEGSKA (reference sequence). V was shortened by 3 bases and J by 4 bases, with 12 bases between the two germline ends. The CDR3 runs 13 residues. The CDR3: CSASFRASYGYTF. Here the CDR3 DNA reads TGCAGTGCTAGCTTCAGGGCTTCCTATGGCTACACCTTC.

The J gene is TRBJ1-2, the V gene TRBV5-1; D gene ambiguous. The germline gives CDR1 SGHRS, CDR2 YFSETQ. There are 15 residues in the CDR3. V dropped 0 bases and J dropped 4 bases, with 13 bases sitting between them. The CDR3 here is CASSLEFPHFYGYTF. In nucleotides, the CDR3 is TGCGCCAGCAGCTTGGAGTTTCCCCACTTCTATGGCTACACCTTC.

This clonotype came up a few times. The chain joins TRBV5-1 to TRBJ1-4; 7 bases agree with TRBD1. V lost 5 bases to trimming and J lost 2 bases; unmatched junction nucleotides: 6. The CDR3 consists of 15 residues. Germline CDR1 and CDR2: SGHRS and YFSETQ. Written as DNA, the CDR3 is TGCGCCAGCAGTCCAGGACAGGCTACTAATGAAAAACTGTTTTTT. Translating it yields CASSPGQATNEKLFF. The complete variable domain, with remaining parts taken from reference TRBV5-1 and TRBJ1-4, reads KAGVTQTPRYLIKTRGQQVTLSCSPISGHRSVSWYQQTPGQGLQFLFEYFSETQRNKGNFPGRFSGRQFSNSRSEMNVSTLELGDSALYLCASSPGQATNEKLFFGSGTQLSVL.

This clonotype came up a few times. The chain recombines TRBV7-2 with TRBJ2-7; D is uncertain. The V and J ends lost 3 bases and 0 bases respectively, with 15 bases between them. CDR1 and CDR2 from the germline V gene are SGHTA and FQGNSA. There are 16 residues in the CDR3. The DNA of the CDR3 is TGTGCCAGCAGCTTCCCTAGGACCTCAAGCTCCTACGAGCAGTACTTC. Translated, it gives CASSFPRTSSSYEQYF.

This sequence joins TRBV7-6 and TRBJ2-1, with D unresolved. Germline CDR1 is SGHVS and CDR2 is FNYEAQ. V dropped 1 base and J dropped 9 bases, with 7 bases sitting between them. The CDR3 totals 12 residues. Here the CDR3 DNA reads TGTGCCAGCAGCTTAGTTTCAACTGAGCAGTTCTTC. This encodes CASSLVSTEQFF.

The V gene is TRBV7-2, the J gene TRBJ2-3; 8 bases are a match to TRBD1. Trimming at V came to 5 bases and at J to 4 bases, leaving 5 bases not matched to a gene. From germline, CDR1 is SGHTA and CDR2 FQGNSA. This CDR3 region has 14 residues. In DNA, the CDR3 is TGTGCCAGCAGCACTAGGACAGGGTCAGATACGCAGTATTTT. As protein: CASSTRTGSDTQYF.

This chain joins TRBV4-3 and TRBJ2-7, with 11 bases lining up with TRBD2. CDR1 is LGHNA, CDR2 YSLEER, per germline. The ends lost 1 base at V and 2 bases at J; junction bases unmatched: 1. The CDR3 loop spans 15 amino acids. For the CDR3, the DNA is TGCGCCAGCAGCCAAGGACTAGCGGGGACCTACGAGCAGTACTTC. Amino acid sequence: CASSQGLAGTYEQYF.

V usage is TRBV7-7 and J usage is TRBJ2-5; D gene unclear. This CDR3 has 13 amino acids. V lost 5 bases, J lost 3 bases, and 10 bases lay in between. Germline V gene data show CDR1 as SSHAT and CDR2 as FNYEAQ (reference sequence). The chain's CDR3 is CASSPNYEETQYF. The CDR3 DNA reads TGTGCCAGCAGCCCTAACTATGAAGAGACCCAGTACTTC.

Only a few counts were recorded for this clonotype. The CDR3 DNA is TGTGCCAGCAGCCCTCTCCTGGGGGGATCGACGGGGAGGGCTCTCGGTCAGCCCCAGCATTTT. It specifies CASSPLLGGSTGRALGQPQHF. The rearrangement uses TRBV5-6 and TRBJ1-5; a possible D gene is TRBD1 (5 bases). The CDR3 has 21 amino acids. V dropped 4 bases and J dropped 6 bases, with 35 bases sitting between them. The germline V gene encodes CDR1 SGHDT and CDR2 YYEEEE.

J is TRBJ1-2 and V is TRBV24-1; unclear D gene. Between the trimmed V and J ends, which lost 4 bases and 7 bases, there was a span of 9 bases. Germline values: CDR1 KGHDR, CDR2 SFDVKD. The CDR3 is 12 amino acids. The CDR3 bases are TGTGCCACCAGTGAAACTGGACTTGGCTACACCTTC. It is translated as CATSETGLGYTF.

In its sample, this clonotype was seen many times. The V call is TRBV4-2, the J call TRBJ1-5; D call uncertain. Trimming left V 2 bases short and J 2 bases short, with 7 bases between. This CDR3 is 14 amino acids long. The germline CDR1 and CDR2 sequences are LGHNA and YNFKEQ. The CDR3 DNA reads TGTGCCAGCAGCCAATACGGGCGCAATCAGCCCCAGCATTTT. Protein: CASSQYGRNQPQHF.

The chain recombines TRBV10-3 with TRBJ1-5; D uncertain. The CDR3 runs 16 residues. With 0 bases removed from V and 2 bases from J, the gap between germline ends came to 11 bases. Germline values: CDR1 ENHRY, CDR2 SYGVKD. The CDR3: CAISESRDLGNQPQHF. CDR3 DNA sequence: TGTGCCATCAGTGAGTCGAGAGATCTTGGCAATCAGCCCCAGCATTTT.

This rearrangement joins TRBV12-3 or TRBV12-4 to TRBJ2-1, with D tentatively TRBD1 or TRBD2 (5 bases each). V was pared by 6 bases and J by 1 base, with 16 bases between. The CDR3 is made up of 16 amino acids. CDR3 in amino acids: CASSPGASLSYNEQFF. The CDR3 nucleotides read TGTGCCAGCAGCCCCGGGGCTAGCCTATCCTACAATGAGCAGTTCTTC.

This chain joins TRBV12-3 or TRBV12-4 and TRBJ2-5; 10 nucleotides align to TRBD1. The ends lost 6 bases at V and 1 base at J; junction bases unmatched: 5. The CDR3 is 15 residues long. Here the CDR3 reads CASRTGTGVQETQYF. CDR3 DNA: TGTGCCAGCAGAACAGGGACAGGGGTCCAAGAGACCCAGTACTTC.

CDR3 in amino acids: CSVEDIPGRARNTQYF. The CDR3 coding sequence is TGCAGCGTTGAAGATATACCAGGACGGGCCAGGAATACGCAGTATTTT. The chain has TRBV29-1 and TRBJ2-3; D gene uncertain. V lost 0 bases and J 7 bases, leaving 20 bases between the germline ends. The CDR3 is 16 residues long. The V gene's germline CDR1 is SQVTM and CDR2 ANQGSEA.

This chain uses TRBV2 with TRBJ1-2; D is ambiguous. CDR3 length equals 14 residues. Trimming removed 1 base from V and 0 bases from J, with 6 bases in between. Germline V lookup: CDR1 SNHLY, CDR2 FYNNEI. The CDR3 sequence is CASSEGAANYGYTF. CDR3 bases: TGTGCCAGCAGTGAAGGGGCAGCTAACTATGGCTACACCTTC.

This clonotype was detected only a few times. V is TRBV5-1 and J is TRBJ2-1; 8 bases line up with TRBD2. Germline assignment: CDR1 SGHRS and CDR2 YFSETQ. Trimming took 6 bases from V and 5 from J; bases not matched to a gene: 13. The CDR3 covers 16 residues. DNA for the CDR3: TGCGCCAGCAAGTTAGCGGGGCCGGGAAATCACAATGAGCAGTTCTTC. It yields the protein CASKLAGPGNHNEQFF.